These 20 T cell receptor beta chains were all obtained from the same sample, sequenced in a study of cytomegalovirus exposure and HLA in healthy donors. Amplification used 60 Vbeta primers and 13 Jbeta primers. TCRdb's copy holds only in-frame clones and misses some; the assay was immunoSEQ multiplex PCR. This sample's clone table lists 30,000 to 50,000 clones. Sequenced: PBMCs. Receptors were obtained from a woman in her thirties in good health and CMV-seropositive.

The V call is TRBV5-1, the J call TRBJ2-1; 9 bases fit TRBD1. The CDR3 contains 17 residues. Trimming took 0 bases from V and 5 from J; bases not matched to a gene: 9. Per the germline V gene, CDR1 is SGHRS and CDR2 is YFSETQ. CDR3 in amino acids: CASSLAFPGQGDNEQFF. CDR3 DNA: TGCGCCAGCAGCTTGGCCTTCCCGGGACAGGGAGACAATGAGCAGTTCTTC.

The V gene is TRBV27, the J gene TRBJ2-7, with 7 bases identical to TRBD1. Germline lookup yields CDR1 MNHEY and CDR2 SMNVEV (reference sequence). After removal of 5 bases from V and 4 bases from J, the junction contained 14 bases not matched to a gene. The CDR3 covers 16 residues. The CDR3 DNA reads TGTGCCAGCAGTGTCTCTCCCGGGACAGTCATGTACGAGCAGTACTTC. This codes for CASSVSPGTVMYEQYF.

The chain joins TRBV6-6 to TRBJ2-7; D call uncertain. The CDR3 totals 12 residues. Trimming removed 2 bases from V and 4 bases from J, with 6 bases in between. Germline CDR1 is MNHNY and CDR2 is SVGAGI (reference sequence). Written as DNA, the CDR3 is TGTGCCAGCAGTTACGGCTTATACGAGCAGTACTTC. Protein: CASSYGLYEQYF.

This chain links TRBV4-2 with TRBJ2-1, with TRBD2 matching 10 bases. The ends lost 5 bases at V and 8 bases at J; junction bases unmatched: 6. This CDR3 region has 14 residues. Germline CDR1 reads LGHNA; CDR2 reads YNFKEQ. The CDR3 here is CASSDLAGVDEQFF. The CDR3 coding sequence is TGTGCCAGCAGCGACCTAGCGGGGGTAGATGAGCAGTTCTTC.

The rearrangement joins TRBV7-9 to TRBJ2-1; maybe TRBD2 (6 bases). V lost 0 bases and J 5 bases, leaving 11 bases between the germline ends. CDR1 is SEHNR, CDR2 FQNEAQ, per germline (reference sequence). This CDR3 comprises 15 residues. CDR3 in amino acids: CASSLASGVHNEQFF. The CDR3 bases are TGTGCCAGCAGCTTAGCATCGGGGGTCCACAATGAGCAGTTCTTC.

The chain links TRBV5-4 to TRBJ1-1; D remains unclear. Between the trimmed V and J ends, which lost 3 bases and 7 bases, there was a span of 10 bases. The length of the CDR3 is 12 residues. Germline lookup yields CDR1 SGHNT and CDR2 YYREEE (reference sequence). The CDR3 DNA sequence: TGTGCCAGCAGCTCCCAGGATCTTGAAGCTTTCTTT. Amino acids: CASSSQDLEAFF.

This chain joins TRBV19 and TRBJ1-5; tentatively, D is TRBD1 (6 bases). Trimming took 10 bases from V and 11 from J, leaving 15 bases between them. The CDR3 contains 11 residues. The germline V gene has CDR1 LNHDA and CDR2 SQIVND (reference sequence). Here the CDR3 reads CATITGLAQHF. The CDR3 DNA sequence: TGTGCCACCATCACAGGGCTGGCCCAGCATTTT.

This chain uses TRBV4-2 with TRBJ1-1; a weak D match, TRBD1 (5 bases). V dropped 0 bases and J dropped 4 bases, with 12 bases sitting between them. The germline gives CDR1 LGHNA, CDR2 YNFKEQ. The CDR3 has 15 residues. CDR3 sequence: CASSQDAGRGTEAFF. DNA for the CDR3: TGTGCCAGCAGCCAAGATGCAGGGAGGGGCACTGAAGCTTTCTTT.

This chain uses TRBV6-5 with TRBJ1-2; D not certain. Germline values: CDR1 MNHEY, CDR2 SVGAGI. The CDR3 totals 13 residues. Trimming removed 4 bases from V and 4 bases from J, with 10 bases in between. CDR3 region: CASSSDTVYGYTF. CDR3 nucleotides: TGTGCCAGCAGTTCCGACACGGTCTATGGCTACACCTTC.

The chain recombines TRBV5-1 with TRBJ2-5; 9 bases are shared with TRBD1. The CDR3 sequence is 14 residues long. The germline V gene encodes CDR1 SGHRS and CDR2 YFSETQ. J was trimmed by 2 bases and V by 2 bases; bases with no gene match: 1. CDR3 region: CASSFGQGQETQYF. The CDR3 DNA is TGCGCCAGCAGCTTCGGACAGGGGCAAGAGACCCAGTACTTC.

V usage is TRBV6-5 and J usage is TRBJ2-3; the match to TRBD1 covers 9 bases. Germline CDR1 and CDR2: MNHEY and SVGAGI. Unmatched junction bases numbered 9, after V lost 5 bases and J lost 12 bases. The CDR3 covers 13 residues. DNA for the CDR3: TGTGCCAGCAGTCACCCCGGGACAGGGCTTCAGTATTTT. Its translation is CASSHPGTGLQYF.

The rearrangement joins TRBV5-6 to TRBJ2-7; 11 nucleotides align to TRBD2. The J segment lost 3 bases and the V segment lost 5 bases, leaving 7 bases of the junction unmatched. Germline values: CDR1 SGHDT, CDR2 YYEEEE. The CDR3 is 15 amino acids. This CDR3 is CASSPTGTSGYEQYF. CDR3 coding DNA: TGTGCCAGCAGTCCTACCGGGACTAGCGGCTACGAGCAGTACTTC.

The chain uses TRBV19 and TRBJ2-1; 12 bases are shared with TRBD2. V trimming: 2 bases; J trimming: 7 bases; junction bases outside the gene matches: 3. Germline V gene data show CDR1 as LNHDA and CDR2 as SQIVND (reference sequence). This CDR3 region has 15 residues. The CDR3 bases are TGTGCCAGTAGTATACTAGCGGGGGGGCCTAATGAGCAGTTCTTC. Translation gives CASSILAGGPNEQFF.

This chain uses TRBV6-1 with TRBJ2-7; D uncertain. The CDR3 is 10 amino acids. The germline V gene encodes CDR1 MNHNS and CDR2 SASEGT. The V and J ends lost 6 bases and 2 bases respectively, with 2 bases between them. The CDR3 reads CASSTYEQYF. DNA for the CDR3: TGTGCCAGCAGCACCTACGAGCAGTACTTC.

With regard to this clone: The junction departs from the called germline gene at one end, perhaps through a read error. The rearrangement links TRBV28 to TRBJ1-2; TRBD1 might be the D (5 bases). Germline V gene sequence: CDR1 MDHEN, CDR2 SYDVKM. The CDR3 is 13 residues long. CDR3 sequence (DNA): TGTGCCAACAGTATGGCCCGGGACTTTGGCTACACCTTC. Protein: CANSMARDFGYTF.

The CDR3 reads CASSLFSPGTGGVEAFF. The DNA of the CDR3 is TGTGCCAGCAGCTTATTCTCTCCCGGGACAGGGGGCGTTGAAGCTTTCTTT. The chain carries TRBV7-2 and TRBJ1-1, with 12 nucleotides matching TRBD1. The trim removed 2 bases at V and 7 bases at J, leaving 11 bases unmatched. The CDR3 has 17 residues. The germline gives CDR1 SGHTA, CDR2 FQGNSA.

The chain is built from TRBV11-2 and TRBJ2-1, with 7 bases lining up with TRBD2. The CDR3 totals 17 residues. Trimming took 1 base from V and 0 from J; bases not matched to a gene: 6. Germline V gives CDR1 SGHAT, CDR2 FQNNGV. CDR3 nucleotides: TGTGCCAGCAGCTTAGCGGCTAGCGGCTTCTCCTACAATGAGCAGTTCTTC. This codes for CASSLAASGFSYNEQFF.

V gene TRBV5-1 combines with J gene TRBJ1-1; no reliable D call. Germline CDR1 and CDR2: SGHRS and YFSETQ. CDR3 size: 15 residues. The V gene lost 6 bases and the J gene lost 13 bases, with 28 bases spanning the gap. This chain's CDR3 is CASNLGNHGSNKDFF. In nucleotides, the CDR3 is TGCGCCAGCAATTTGGGTAATCACGGGTCAAATAAGGATTTCTTT.

The rearrangement joins TRBV7-2 to TRBJ1-1; 10 bases are shared with TRBD1. Germline values: CDR1 SGHTA, CDR2 FQGNSA. The CDR3 totals 16 residues. Trimming cost V 1 base and J 2 bases; bases outside gene matches: 4. The DNA of the CDR3 is TGTGCCAGCAGCTTAGTGACAGGGGGCACCAACACTGAAGCTTTCTTT. It codes for CASSLVTGGTNTEAFF.

The CDR3 region has the DNA TGCGCCAGCAGCATCGACTGGAGTACTGAAGCTTTCTTT. This sequence encodes CASSIDWSTEAFF. V gene TRBV5-1 combines with J gene TRBJ1-1; no firm D call. This CDR3 region has 13 residues. Trimming stripped 4 bases from V and 5 bases from J, with 12 bases between. From germline, CDR1 is SGHRS and CDR2 YFSETQ.